One and the same sample provided the 18 T cell receptor beta chains below, sequenced in a study of blood T cell repertoires in COVID-19. Produced via immunoSEQ multiplex PCR; TCRdb's table is partial and in-frame only. In the table there are some 52,000 clones, under 90% of which are singletons. The sequenced material came from peripheral blood. Receptor source: a man aged 45-65 years with acute or convalescent COVID-19.

The CDR3: CASIGVLRNQPQHF. The CDR3 DNA is TGTGCCAGTATTGGAGTCCTTCGCAATCAGCCCCAGCATTTT. This chain connects TRBV19 to TRBJ1-5; D remains unclear. The CDR3 has 14 residues. The V gene lost 7 bases and the J gene lost 2 bases, with 12 bases spanning the gap. The V gene's germline CDR1 is LNHDA and CDR2 SQIVND (reference sequence).

The chain uses TRBV20-1 and TRBJ2-1; D gene unclear. Germline V gene lookup returns CDR1 DFQATT and CDR2 SNEGSKA (reference sequence). The CDR3 is made up of 11 amino acids. Trimming pared 3 bases from V and 4 bases from J, leaving 4 bases between. CDR3 in amino acids: CSARTYNEQFF. As DNA, the CDR3 is TGCAGTGCTAGGACTTACAATGAGCAGTTCTTC.

The chain has TRBV5-1 and TRBJ1-2; D not certain. CDR1 SGHRS and CDR2 YFSETQ come from the germline V gene. Trimming cost V 6 bases and J 0 bases, with 12 bases left between them. There are 14 residues in the CDR3. The CDR3 here is CASTPAGANYGYTF. CDR3 nucleotides: TGCGCCAGCACTCCGGCCGGAGCTAACTATGGCTACACCTTC.

The gene calls are TRBV9 and TRBJ2-3, with D possibly matching TRBD1 (6 bases). V lost 3 bases to trimming and J lost 4 bases, with 18 bases between them. CDR3 length: 16 residues. CDR1 and CDR2 (germline): SGDLS, YYNGEE. CDR3 amino acids: CASSEAGRGSADTQYF. In DNA form, the CDR3 reads TGTGCCAGCAGCGAGGCAGGCAGGGGCTCAGCAGATACGCAGTATTTT.

There are a few counts of this clone. This chain joins TRBV10-3 and TRBJ2-5; D is possibly TRBD2 (6 bases). Germline lookup yields CDR1 ENHRY and CDR2 SYGVKD. This CDR3 has 14 residues. V lost 4 bases and J 1 base, leaving 10 bases between the germline ends. The CDR3 coding sequence is TGTGCCATCAGTGCGGCGGGATCCCAAGAGACCCAGTACTTC. Its translation is CAISAAGSQETQYF.

The chain carries TRBV2 and TRBJ1-2; D unresolved. Germline loops: CDR1 SNHLY, CDR2 FYNNEI. V shed 7 bases and J shed 11 bases, with 14 bases lying between them. This CDR3 contains 11 residues. In DNA form, the CDR3 reads TGTGCCAGCACTGGCCACTTGGAGTACACCTTC. As protein: CASTGHLEYTF.

The chain carries TRBV2 and TRBJ2-1; D possibly corresponds to TRBD2 (6 bases). Germline CDR1 and CDR2: SNHLY and FYNNEI. This CDR3 contains 15 residues. V dropped 7 bases and J dropped 2 bases, with 15 bases sitting between them. In DNA, the CDR3 is TGTGCCAGCACGGCGGGGCGGGGAGCCTACAATGAGCAGTTCTTC. Residues: CASTAGRGAYNEQFF. Drawing the rest from reference TRBV2 and TRBJ2-1, the complete variable domain is EPEVTQTPSHQVTQMGQEVILRCVPISNHLYFYWYRQILGQKVEFLVSFYNNEISEKSEIFDDQFSVERPDGSNFTLKIRSTKLEDSAMYFCASTAGRGAYNEQFFGPGTRLTVL.

The chain recombines TRBV6-5 with TRBJ1-3; D remains ambiguous. The CDR3 sequence is 15 residues long. Trimming removed 7 bases from V and 0 bases from J, with 13 bases in between. The germline V gene has CDR1 MNHEY and CDR2 SVGAGI. The CDR3 region is CASTPAQFSGNTIYF. For the CDR3, the DNA is TGTGCCAGCACGCCCGCACAGTTCTCTGGAAACACCATATATTTT.

The chain joins TRBV10-3 to TRBJ2-3; unclear D gene. The germline V gene has CDR1 ENHRY and CDR2 SYGVKD. The CDR3 has 12 amino acids. Deletions cut 6 bases from V and 9 bases from J, with 13 bases between. The CDR3 here is CAISNEAATQYF. CDR3 DNA: TGTGCCATCAGCAACGAGGCGGCCACGCAGTATTTT.

The rearrangement links TRBV27 to TRBJ2-1; TRBD1 agrees at 7 bases. J was trimmed by 0 bases and V by 8 bases; bases with no gene match: 4. The CDR3 length is 14 residues. Germline CDR1 reads MNHEY; CDR2 reads SMNVEV (reference sequence). This CDR3 reads CASLGQNSYNEQFF. The CDR3 DNA reads TGTGCCAGCCTGGGACAGAACTCCTACAATGAGCAGTTCTTC.

V and J are TRBV7-8 and TRBJ2-3; D is perhaps TRBD2 (6 bases). V was trimmed by 5 bases and J by 4 bases, leaving 10 bases between them. Germline CDR1 is SGHVS and CDR2 is FQNEAQ. The CDR3 contains 13 residues. CDR3 coding DNA: TGTGCCAGCAGCCGGGAGCCGGCAGATACGCAGTATTTT. This encodes CASSREPADTQYF. The full variable domain, with the rest looked up from reference TRBV7-8 and TRBJ2-3, is GAGVSQSPRYKVAKRGQDVALRCDPISGHVSLFWYQQALGQGPEFLTYFQNEAQLDKSGLPSDRFFAERPEGSVSTLKIQRTQQEDSAVYLCASSREPADTQYFGPGTRLTVL.

Turning to this clone: Other DNA sequences in the sample encode the same CDR3. This chain links TRBV19 with TRBJ2-5, with 7 bases lining up with TRBD2. Trimming at V came to 3 bases and at J to 5 bases, leaving 0 bases not matched to a gene. CDR3 length equals 12 residues. CDR1 is LNHDA and CDR2 is SQIVND in the germline V gene (reference sequence). The CDR3 DNA is TGTGCCAGTAGTATGGGGGGGGAGACCCAGTACTTC. Its protein product is CASSMGGETQYF.

The chain couples TRBV4-1 to TRBJ2-2; 12 bases align to TRBD2. The length of the CDR3 is 17 residues. Germline CDR1 reads MGHRA; CDR2 reads YSYEKL. The ends lost 3 bases at V and 4 bases at J; junction bases unmatched: 6. Here the CDR3 reads CASSHRQGLAGTGELFF. The CDR3 DNA follows: TGCGCCAGCAGCCACAGACAGGGACTAGCGGGCACCGGGGAGCTGTTTTTT.

The chain joins TRBV4-1 to TRBJ2-7; the match to TRBD1 covers 9 bases. The V segment lost 0 bases and the J segment 7 bases; nucleotides outside the gene matches: 7. The CDR3 has 15 amino acids. Germline V gene data show CDR1 as MGHRA and CDR2 as YSYEKL. The CDR3 DNA reads TGCGCCAGCAGCCAAGATCGTAGGACAGGGGTTGAGCAGTACTTC. Amino acid sequence: CASSQDRRTGVEQYF.

V and J are TRBV11-2 and TRBJ2-1, with D uncertain. Trimming left V 4 bases short and J 6 bases short, with 7 bases between. CDR3 size: 12 residues. Germline V lookup: CDR1 SGHAT, CDR2 FQNNGV. In DNA form, the CDR3 reads TGTGCCAGCAGCTCGACGGGCAATGAGCAGTTCTTC. It specifies CASSSTGNEQFF.

CDR3 in amino acids: CASSLIRTGELFF. CDR3 bases: TGTGCCAGCAGCTTAATCCGGACCGGGGAGCTGTTTTTT. The rearrangement joins TRBV7-2 to TRBJ2-2; D is uncertain. CDR3 length: 13 amino acids. V was shortened by 2 bases and J by 5 bases, with 6 bases between the two germline ends. Germline CDR1 reads SGHTA; CDR2 reads FQGNSA.

The J gene is TRBJ2-1, the V gene TRBV7-9, with 8 bases fitting TRBD1. V lost 5 bases, J lost 5 bases, and 2 bases stayed unmatched. This CDR3 has 13 amino acids. Germline V gene lookup returns CDR1 SEHNR and CDR2 FQNEAQ (reference sequence). The CDR3 nucleotides read TGTGCCAGCAGCCCGGGACAGGACAATGAGCAGTTCTTC. It codes for CASSPGQDNEQFF.

The genes are TRBV27 and TRBJ2-5, with 10 bases aligning to TRBD2. The V gene end was trimmed by 6 bases and the J gene end by 5 bases; junction bases not matched to a gene: 6. The CDR3 has 14 residues. Germline V gives CDR1 MNHEY, CDR2 SMNVEV (reference sequence). The CDR3 here is CASSLAGVGETQYF. The CDR3 DNA reads as TGTGCCAGCAGCCTAGCGGGAGTTGGGGAGACCCAGTACTTC.